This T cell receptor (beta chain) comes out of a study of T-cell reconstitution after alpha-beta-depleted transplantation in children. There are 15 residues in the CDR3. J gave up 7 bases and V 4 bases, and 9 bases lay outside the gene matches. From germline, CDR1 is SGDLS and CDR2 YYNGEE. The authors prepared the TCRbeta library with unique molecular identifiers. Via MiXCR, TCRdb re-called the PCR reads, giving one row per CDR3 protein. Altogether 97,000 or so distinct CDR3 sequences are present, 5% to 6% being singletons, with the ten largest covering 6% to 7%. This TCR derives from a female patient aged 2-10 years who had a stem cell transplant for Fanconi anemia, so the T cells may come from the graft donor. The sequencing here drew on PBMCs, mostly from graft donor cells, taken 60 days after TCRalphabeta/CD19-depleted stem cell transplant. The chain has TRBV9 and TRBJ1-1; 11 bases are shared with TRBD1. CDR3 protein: CASSLSGTGGGEAFF. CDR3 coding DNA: TGTGCCAGCAGCCTATCCGGGACAGGGGGTGGTGAAGCTTTCTTT.